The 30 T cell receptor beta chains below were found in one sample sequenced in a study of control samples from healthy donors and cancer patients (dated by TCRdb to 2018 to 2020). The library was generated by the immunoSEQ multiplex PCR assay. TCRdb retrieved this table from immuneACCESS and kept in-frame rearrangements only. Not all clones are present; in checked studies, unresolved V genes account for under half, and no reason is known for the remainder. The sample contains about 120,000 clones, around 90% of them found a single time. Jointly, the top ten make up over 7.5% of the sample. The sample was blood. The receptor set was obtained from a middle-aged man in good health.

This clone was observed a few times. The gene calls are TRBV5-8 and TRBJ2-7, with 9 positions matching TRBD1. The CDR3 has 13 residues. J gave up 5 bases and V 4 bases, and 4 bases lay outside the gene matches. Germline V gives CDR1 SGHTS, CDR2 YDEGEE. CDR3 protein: CASSNRGQNEQYF. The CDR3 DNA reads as TGTGCCAGCAGCAACAGGGGGCAGAACGAGCAGTACTTC.

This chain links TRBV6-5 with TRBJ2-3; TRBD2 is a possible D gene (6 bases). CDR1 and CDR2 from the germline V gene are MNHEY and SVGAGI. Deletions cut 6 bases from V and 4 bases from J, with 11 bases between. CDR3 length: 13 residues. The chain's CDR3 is CASSRPSADTQYF. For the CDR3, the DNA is TGTGCCAGCAGCCGCCCTAGCGCAGATACGCAGTATTTT.

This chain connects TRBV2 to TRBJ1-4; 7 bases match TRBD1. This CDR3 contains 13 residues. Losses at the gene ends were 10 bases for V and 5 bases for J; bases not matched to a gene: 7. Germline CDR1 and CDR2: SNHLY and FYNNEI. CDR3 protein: CATRQGLNEKLFF. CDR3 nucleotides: TGTGCCACACGACAGGGATTAAATGAAAAACTGTTTTTT.

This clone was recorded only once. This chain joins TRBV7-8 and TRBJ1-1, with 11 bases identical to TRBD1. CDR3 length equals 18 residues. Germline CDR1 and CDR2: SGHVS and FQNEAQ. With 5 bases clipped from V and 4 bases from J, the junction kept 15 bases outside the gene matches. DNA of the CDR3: TGTGCCAGCAGCGCAGGGGCTAGGACAGGGGGCTCGGGCACTGAAGCTTTCTTT. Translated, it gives CASSAGARTGGSGTEAFF.

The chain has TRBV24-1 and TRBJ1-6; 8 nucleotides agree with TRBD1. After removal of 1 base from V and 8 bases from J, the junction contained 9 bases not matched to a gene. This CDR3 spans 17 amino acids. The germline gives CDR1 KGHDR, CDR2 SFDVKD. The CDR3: CATSDFEQGVLYSPLHF. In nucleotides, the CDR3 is TGTGCCACCAGTGATTTTGAACAGGGGGTCCTTTATTCACCCCTCCACTTT.

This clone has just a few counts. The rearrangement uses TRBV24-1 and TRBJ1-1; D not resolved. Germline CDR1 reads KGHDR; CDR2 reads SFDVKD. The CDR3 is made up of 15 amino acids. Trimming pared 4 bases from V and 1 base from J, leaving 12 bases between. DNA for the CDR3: TGTGCCACCAGTGACCCCAGAGAGACGAACACTGAAGCTTTCTTT. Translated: CATSDPRETNTEAFF.

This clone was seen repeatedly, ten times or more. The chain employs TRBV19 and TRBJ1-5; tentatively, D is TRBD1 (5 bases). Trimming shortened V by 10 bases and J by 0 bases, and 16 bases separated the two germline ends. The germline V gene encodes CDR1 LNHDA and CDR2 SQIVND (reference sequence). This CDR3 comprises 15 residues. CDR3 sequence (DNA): TGTGCCACCCTCGACAGTTACTATAGCAATCAGCCCCAGCATTTT. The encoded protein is CATLDSYYSNQPQHF.

The CDR3 DNA reads TGTGCCAGCAGTCATCGGGGTAAGGGGCGCGGTGTCACTGAAGCTTTCTTT. Translating gives CASSHRGKGRGVTEAFF. The chain carries TRBV27 and TRBJ1-1; perhaps TRBD1 as D (5 bases). CDR3 length: 17 amino acids. Germline V gene data show CDR1 as MNHEY and CDR2 as SMNVEV (reference sequence). Trimming took 5 bases from V and 4 from J, leaving 23 bases between them.

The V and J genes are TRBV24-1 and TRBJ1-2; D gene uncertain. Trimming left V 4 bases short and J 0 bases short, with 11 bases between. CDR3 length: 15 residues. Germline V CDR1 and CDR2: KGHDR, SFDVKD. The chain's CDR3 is CATSDLGGANYGYTF. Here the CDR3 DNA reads TGTGCCACCAGTGACCTGGGTGGGGCTAACTATGGCTACACCTTC.

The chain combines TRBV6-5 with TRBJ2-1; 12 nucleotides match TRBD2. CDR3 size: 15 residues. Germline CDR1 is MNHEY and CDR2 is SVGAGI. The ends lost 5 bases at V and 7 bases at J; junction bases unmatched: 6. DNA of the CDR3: TGTGCCAGCAGTCCTCTAGCGGGGGGGTGGAATGAGCAGTTCTTC. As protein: CASSPLAGGWNEQFF.

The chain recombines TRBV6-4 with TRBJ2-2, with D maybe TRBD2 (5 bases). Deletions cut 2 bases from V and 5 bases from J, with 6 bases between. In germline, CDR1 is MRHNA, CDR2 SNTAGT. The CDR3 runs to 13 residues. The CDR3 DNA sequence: TGTGCCAGCAGTGACAGGGAGACCGGGGAGCTGTTTTTT. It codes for CASSDRETGELFF.

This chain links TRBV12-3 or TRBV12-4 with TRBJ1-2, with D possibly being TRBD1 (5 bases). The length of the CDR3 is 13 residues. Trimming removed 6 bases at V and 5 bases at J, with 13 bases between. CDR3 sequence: CASSPDRGYGYTF. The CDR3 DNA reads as TGTGCCAGCAGCCCTGACAGAGGGTATGGCTACACCTTC.

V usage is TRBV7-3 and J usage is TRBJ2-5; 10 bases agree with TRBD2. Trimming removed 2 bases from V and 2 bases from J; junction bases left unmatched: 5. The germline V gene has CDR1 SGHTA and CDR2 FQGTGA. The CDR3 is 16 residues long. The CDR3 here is CASSLLPAGGQETQYF. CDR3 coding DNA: TGTGCCAGCAGCTTACTTCCAGCGGGGGGGCAAGAGACCCAGTACTTC.

CDR3 region: CASSLAGQYSNQPQHF. CDR3 bases: TGTGCCAGCAGCTTAGCTGGACAGTATAGCAATCAGCCCCAGCATTTT. The rearrangement links TRBV7-8 to TRBJ1-5, with TRBD1 as a possible D gene (6 bases). Trimming left V 0 bases short and J 0 bases short, with 9 bases between. Germline-derived CDR1 and CDR2 are SGHVS and FQNEAQ. The CDR3 spans 16 residues.

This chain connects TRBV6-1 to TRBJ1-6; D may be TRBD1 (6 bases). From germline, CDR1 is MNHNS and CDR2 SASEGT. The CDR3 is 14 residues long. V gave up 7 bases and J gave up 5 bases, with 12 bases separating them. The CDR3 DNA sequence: TGTGCCAGCACCCGACAGGTAGATAATTCACCCCTCCACTTT. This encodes CASTRQVDNSPLHF.

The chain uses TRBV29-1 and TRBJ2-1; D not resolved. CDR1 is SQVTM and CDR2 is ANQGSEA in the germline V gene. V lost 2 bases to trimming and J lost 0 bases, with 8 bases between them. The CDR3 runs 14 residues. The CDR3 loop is CSVELMSSYNEQFF. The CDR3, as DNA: TGCAGCGTTGAACTAATGAGCTCCTACAATGAGCAGTTCTTC.

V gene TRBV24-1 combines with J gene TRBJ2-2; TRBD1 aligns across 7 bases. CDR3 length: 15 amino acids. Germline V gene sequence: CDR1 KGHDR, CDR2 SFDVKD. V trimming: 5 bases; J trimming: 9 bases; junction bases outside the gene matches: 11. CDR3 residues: CATSVVQGSLWELFF. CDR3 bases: TGTGCCACCAGTGTCGTACAGGGGAGCCTCTGGGAGCTGTTTTTT.

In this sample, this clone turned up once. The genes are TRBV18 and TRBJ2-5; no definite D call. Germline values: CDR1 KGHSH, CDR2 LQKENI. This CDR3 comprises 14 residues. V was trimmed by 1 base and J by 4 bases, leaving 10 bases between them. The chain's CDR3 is CASSPLEVVETQYF. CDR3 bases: TGTGCCAGCTCACCACTTGAGGTGGTAGAGACCCAGTACTTC.

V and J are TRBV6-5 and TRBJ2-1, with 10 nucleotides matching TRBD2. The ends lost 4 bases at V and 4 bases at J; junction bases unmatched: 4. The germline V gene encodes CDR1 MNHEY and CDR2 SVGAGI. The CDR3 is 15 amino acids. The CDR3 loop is CASSSTSGVYNEQFF. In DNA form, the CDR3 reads TGTGCCAGCAGTTCTACTAGCGGGGTATACAATGAGCAGTTCTTC.

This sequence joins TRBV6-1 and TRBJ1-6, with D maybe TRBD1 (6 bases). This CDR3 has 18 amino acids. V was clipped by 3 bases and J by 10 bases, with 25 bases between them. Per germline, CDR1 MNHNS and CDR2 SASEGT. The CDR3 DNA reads TGTGCCAGCAGTGAGCCTCCTACTACAGGGAAGGGGATGTCACCCCTCCACTTT. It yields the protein CASSEPPTTGKGMSPLHF.

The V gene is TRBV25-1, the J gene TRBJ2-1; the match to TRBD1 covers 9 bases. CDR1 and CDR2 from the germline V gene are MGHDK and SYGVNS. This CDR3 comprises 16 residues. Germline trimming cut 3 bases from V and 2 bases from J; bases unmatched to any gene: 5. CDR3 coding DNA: TGTGCCAGCAGTGACCTTGGGACAGGGACCTACAATGAGCAGTTCTTC. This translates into CASSDLGTGTYNEQFF.

CDR3: CASSSVKPGPYNSPLHF. CDR3 bases: TGTGCCAGCAGCTCTGTTAAACCAGGGCCCTATAATTCACCCCTCCACTTT. V is TRBV5-5 and J is TRBJ1-6; the D gene is possibly TRBD1 (5 bases). Germline V lookup: CDR1 SGHKS, CDR2 YYEKEE (reference sequence). V was cut by 3 bases and J by 2 bases, with 15 bases left in between. The CDR3 runs 17 residues. Full variable domain (remainder filled in from reference TRBV5-5 and TRBJ1-6): DAGVTQSPTHLIKTRGQQVTLRCSPISGHKSVSWYQQVLGQGPQFIFQYYEKEERGRGNFPDRFSARQFPNYSSELNVNALLLGDSALYLCASSSVKPGPYNSPLHFGNGTRLTVT.

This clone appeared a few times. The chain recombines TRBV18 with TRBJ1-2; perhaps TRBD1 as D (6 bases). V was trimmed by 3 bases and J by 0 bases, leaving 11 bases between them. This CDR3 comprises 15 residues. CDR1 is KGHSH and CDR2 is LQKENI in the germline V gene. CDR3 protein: CASSPGAEANYGYTF. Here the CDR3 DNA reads TGTGCCAGCTCACCGGGGGCAGAAGCTAACTATGGCTACACCTTC.

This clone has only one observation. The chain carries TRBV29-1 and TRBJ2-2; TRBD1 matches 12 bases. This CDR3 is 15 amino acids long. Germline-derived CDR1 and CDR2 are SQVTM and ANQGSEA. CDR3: CGSSGTGGTTGELFF. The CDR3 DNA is TGCGGGTCTTCGGGGACAGGGGGCACCACCGGGGAGCTGTTTTTT.

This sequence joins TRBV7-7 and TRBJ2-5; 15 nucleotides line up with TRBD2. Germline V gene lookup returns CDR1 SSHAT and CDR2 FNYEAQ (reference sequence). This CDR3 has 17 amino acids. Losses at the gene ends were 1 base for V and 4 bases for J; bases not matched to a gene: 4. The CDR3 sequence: CASSLGTSGGAGETQYF. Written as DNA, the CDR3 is TGTGCCAGCAGCTTAGGGACTAGCGGGGGGGCAGGAGAGACCCAGTACTTC. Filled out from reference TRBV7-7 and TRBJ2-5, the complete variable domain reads GAGVSQSPRYKVTKRGQDVTLRCDPISSHATLYWYQQALGQGPEFLTYFNYEAQPDKSGLPSDRFSAERPEGSISTLTIQRTEQRDSAMYRCASSLGTSGGAGETQYFGPGTRLLVL.

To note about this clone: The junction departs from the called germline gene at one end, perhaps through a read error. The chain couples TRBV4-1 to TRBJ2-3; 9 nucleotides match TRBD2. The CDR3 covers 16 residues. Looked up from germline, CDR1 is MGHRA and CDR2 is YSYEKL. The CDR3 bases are TGCGCCCGCAGCCGCCCCGCTAGCGGGGGCACAGATACGCAGTATTTT. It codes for CARSRPASGGTDTQYF.

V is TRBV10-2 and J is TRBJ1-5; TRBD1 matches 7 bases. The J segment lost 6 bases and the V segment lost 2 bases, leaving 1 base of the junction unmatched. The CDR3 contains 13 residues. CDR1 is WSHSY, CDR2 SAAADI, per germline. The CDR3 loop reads CASSERGRQPQHF. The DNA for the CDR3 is TGCGCCAGCAGTGAGAGGGGGCGTCAGCCCCAGCATTTT.

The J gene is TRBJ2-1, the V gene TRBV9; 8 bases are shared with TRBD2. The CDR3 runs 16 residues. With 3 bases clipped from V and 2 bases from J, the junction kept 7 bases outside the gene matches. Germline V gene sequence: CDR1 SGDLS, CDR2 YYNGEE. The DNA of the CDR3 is TGTGCCAGCAGCGAAGCGGGGGAAATTACCTACAATGAGCAGTTCTTC. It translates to CASSEAGEITYNEQFF.

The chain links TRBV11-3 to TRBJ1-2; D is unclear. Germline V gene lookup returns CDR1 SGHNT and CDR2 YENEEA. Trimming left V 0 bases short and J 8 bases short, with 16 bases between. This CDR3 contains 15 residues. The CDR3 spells CASSLDPTDPGGYTF. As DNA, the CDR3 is TGTGCCAGCAGCTTAGATCCGACGGACCCGGGAGGCTACACCTTC.

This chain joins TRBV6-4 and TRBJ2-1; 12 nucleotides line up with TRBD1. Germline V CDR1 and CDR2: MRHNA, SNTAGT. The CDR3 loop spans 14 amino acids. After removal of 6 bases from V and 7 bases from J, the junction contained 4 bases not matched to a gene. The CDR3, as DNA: TGTGCCAGCAGCGGGACAGGGGGCTTAAATGAGCAGTTCTTC. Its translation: CASSGTGGLNEQFF.